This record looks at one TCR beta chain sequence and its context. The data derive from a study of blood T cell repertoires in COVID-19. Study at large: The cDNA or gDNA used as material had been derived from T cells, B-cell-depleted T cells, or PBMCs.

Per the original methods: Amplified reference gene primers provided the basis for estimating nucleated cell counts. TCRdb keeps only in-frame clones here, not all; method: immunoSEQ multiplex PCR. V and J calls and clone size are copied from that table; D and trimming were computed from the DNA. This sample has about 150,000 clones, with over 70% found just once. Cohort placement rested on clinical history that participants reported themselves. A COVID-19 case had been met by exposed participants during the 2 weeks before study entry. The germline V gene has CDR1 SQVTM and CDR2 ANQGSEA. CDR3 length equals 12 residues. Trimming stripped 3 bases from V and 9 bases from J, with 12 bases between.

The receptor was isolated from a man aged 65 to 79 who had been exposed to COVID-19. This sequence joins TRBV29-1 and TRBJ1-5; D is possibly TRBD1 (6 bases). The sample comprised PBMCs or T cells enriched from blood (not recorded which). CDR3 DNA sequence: TGCAGCGTTGAGGACAGCGCGGGGCCCCAGCATTTT. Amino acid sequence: CSVEDSAGPQHF.